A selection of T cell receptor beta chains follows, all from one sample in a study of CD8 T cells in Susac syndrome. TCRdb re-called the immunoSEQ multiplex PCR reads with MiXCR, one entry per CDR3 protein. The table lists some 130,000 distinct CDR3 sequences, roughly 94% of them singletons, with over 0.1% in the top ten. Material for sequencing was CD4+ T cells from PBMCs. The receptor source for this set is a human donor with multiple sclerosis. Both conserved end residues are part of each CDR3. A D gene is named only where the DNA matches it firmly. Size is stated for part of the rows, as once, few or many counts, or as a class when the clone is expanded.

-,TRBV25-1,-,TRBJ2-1,CASSESGRHNEQFF,TGTGCCAGCAGTGAATCTGGACGGCACAATGAGCAGTTCTTC
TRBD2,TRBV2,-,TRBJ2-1,CASRSGTSGRPIIYNEQFF,TGTGCCAGCCGCTCCGGGACTAGCGGGAGGCCCATCATTTACAATGAGCAGTTCTTC
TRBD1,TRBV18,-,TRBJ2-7,CASSPGARGRAEQYF,TGTGCCAGCTCACCAGGGGCCAGGGGGCGAGCCGAGCAGTACTTC
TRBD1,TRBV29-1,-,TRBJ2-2,CSVRQGADTGELFF,TGCAGCGTCCGACAGGGGGCAGACACCGGGGAGCTGTTTTTT
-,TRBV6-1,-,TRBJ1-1,CASSDLSWGSTEAFF,TGTGCCAGCAGTGACTTAAGTTGGGGGTCCACTGAAGCTTTCTTT
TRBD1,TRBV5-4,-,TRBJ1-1,CASSPGQGIGNTEAFF,TGTGCCAGCAGCCCGGGACAGGGGATCGGGAACACTGAAGCTTTCTTT
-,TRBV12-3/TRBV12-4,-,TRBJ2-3,CASSSTGDTQYF,TGTGCCAGCAGTTCTACAGGGGATACGCAGTATTTT
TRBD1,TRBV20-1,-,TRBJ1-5,CSASRDSHSNQPQHF,TGCAGTGCTAGCCGGGACAGCCATAGCAATCAGCCCCAGCATTTT
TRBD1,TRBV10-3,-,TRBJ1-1,CAISDRGRGNTEAFF,TGTGCCATCAGTGATAGGGGGCGGGGGAACACTGAAGCTTTCTTT
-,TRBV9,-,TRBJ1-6,CASSVGQMASPLHF,TGTGCCAGCAGCGTAGGACAGATGGCTTCACCCCTCCACTTT
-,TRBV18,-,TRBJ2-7,CASSPAGLVSYEQYF,TGTGCCAGCTCACCTGCCGGACTTGTCTCCTACGAGCAGTACTTC
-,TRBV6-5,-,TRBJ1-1,CASRRWTDGEAFF,TGTGCCAGCAGACGATGGACAGACGGTGAAGCTTTCTTT
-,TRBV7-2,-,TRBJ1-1,CASSPGRNTEAFF,TGTGCCAGCAGCCCCGGACGGAACACTGAAGCTTTCTTT
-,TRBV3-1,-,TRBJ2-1,CASSQGRHNEQFF,TGTGCCAGCAGCCAAGGGCGTCACAATGAGCAGTTCTTC
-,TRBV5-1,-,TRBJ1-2,CASSLESGAQAGNTF,TGCGCCAGCAGCTTGGAATCGGGGGCGCAGGCTGGGAACACCTTC
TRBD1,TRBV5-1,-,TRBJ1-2,CASRPGQENYGYTF,TGCGCCAGCCGGCCGGGACAGGAGAACTATGGCTACACCTTC
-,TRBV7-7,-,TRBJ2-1,CASSSLGVGIQFF,TGTGCTAGCAGCTCCCTCGGAGTGGGGATCCAGTTCTTC
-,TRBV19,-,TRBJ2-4,CASSSNRDGKNIQYF,TGTGCCAGTAGTTCTAACCGGGACGGCAAAAACATTCAGTACTTC
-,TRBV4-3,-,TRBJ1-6,CASSQETELPNSPLHF,TGCGCCAGCAGCCAAGAGACTGAGTTACCCAATTCACCCCTCCACTTT
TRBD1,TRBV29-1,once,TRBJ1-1,CSGRGQMNTEAFF,TGCAGCGGGCGGGGACAGATGAACACTGAAGCTTTCTTT
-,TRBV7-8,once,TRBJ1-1,CASSTYGTLGVTEAFF,TGTGCCAGCAGCACATACGGGACTCTGGGTGTCACTGAAGCTTTCTTT
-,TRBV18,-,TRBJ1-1,CASSPPSGPGGNTEAFF,TGTGCCAGCTCACCACCCTCCGGGCCCGGTGGGAACACTGAAGCTTTCTTT
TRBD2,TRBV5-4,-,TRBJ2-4,CASSSDSGGLAKNIQYF,TGTGCCAGCAGTTCCGATAGCGGGGGGTTAGCCAAAAACATTCAGTACTTC
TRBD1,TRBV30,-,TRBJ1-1,CAWSSPYRGTEAFF,TGTGCCTGGAGTTCGCCTTACAGGGGCACTGAAGCTTTCTTT
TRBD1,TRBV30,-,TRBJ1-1,CAWSIEGAFPEAFF,TGTGCCTGGAGTATAGAGGGGGCGTTCCCTGAAGCTTTCTTT
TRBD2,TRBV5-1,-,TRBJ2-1,CASSGTSGSYNEQFF,TGCGCCAGCAGCGGAACTAGCGGCTCCTACAATGAGCAGTTCTTC
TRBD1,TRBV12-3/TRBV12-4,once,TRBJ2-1,CASSLAHGQGEQFF,TGTGCCAGCAGTTTAGCCCATGGACAGGGTGAGCAGTTCTTC
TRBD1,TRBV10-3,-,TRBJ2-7,CAISQPRTGYVQYF,TGTGCCATCAGCCAGCCGCGGACAGGGTACGTGCAGTACTTC
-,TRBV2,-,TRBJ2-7,CASNLEEFRYEQYF,TGTGCCAGCAACCTCGAAGAATTCCGATACGAGCAGTACTTC
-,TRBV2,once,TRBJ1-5,CASSDKDTNQPQHF,TGTGCCAGCAGTGACAAAGACACCAATCAGCCCCAGCATTTT
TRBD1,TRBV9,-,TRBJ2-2,CASSVGPSGGTGELFF,TGTGCCAGCAGCGTAGGTCCCTCAGGGGGCACCGGGGAGCTGTTTTTT
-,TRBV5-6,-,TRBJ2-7,CASSLGGTPYEQYF,TGTGCCAGCAGCTTGGGAGGGACCCCTTACGAGCAGTACTTC
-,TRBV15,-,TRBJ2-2,CATSSLREGLGLPVAGELFF,TGTGCCACCAGCAGCCTCCGGGAAGGTTTGGGTCTCCCGGTCGCCGGGGAGCTGTTTTTT
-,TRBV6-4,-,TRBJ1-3,CAIRDENTIYF,TGTGCCATCCGGGACGAAAACACCATATATTTT
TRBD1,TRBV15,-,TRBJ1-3,CASNRDRGVGNTIYF,TGTGCCTCGAACCGGGACAGGGGAGTTGGAAACACCATATATTTT
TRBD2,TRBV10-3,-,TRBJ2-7,CAIRNGGAYEQYF,TGTGCCATCAGGAACGGGGGGGCCTACGAGCAGTACTTC
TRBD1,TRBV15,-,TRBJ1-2,CATSRDGQGPRSGYTF,TGTGCCACCAGCAGAGATGGACAGGGGCCTAGATCTGGCTACACCTTC
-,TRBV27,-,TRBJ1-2,CASSLTWDVYGYTF,TGTGCCAGCAGTCTAACTTGGGACGTCTATGGCTACACCTTC
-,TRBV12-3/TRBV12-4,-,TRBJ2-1,CASSLTVGGRSYNEQFF,TGTGCCAGCAGTTTAACGGTCGGGGGACGCTCCTACAATGAGCAGTTCTTC